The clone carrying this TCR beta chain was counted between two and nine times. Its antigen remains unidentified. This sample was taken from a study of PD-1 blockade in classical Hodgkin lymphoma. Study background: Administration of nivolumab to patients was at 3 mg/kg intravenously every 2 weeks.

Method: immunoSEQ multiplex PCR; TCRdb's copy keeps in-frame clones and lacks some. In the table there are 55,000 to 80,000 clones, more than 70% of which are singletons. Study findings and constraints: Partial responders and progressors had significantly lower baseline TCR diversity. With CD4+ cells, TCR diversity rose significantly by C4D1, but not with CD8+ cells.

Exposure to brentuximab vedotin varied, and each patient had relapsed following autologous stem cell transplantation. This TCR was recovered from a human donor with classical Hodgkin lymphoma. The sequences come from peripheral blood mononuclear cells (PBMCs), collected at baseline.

The CDR3: CASSLYPGAAVETQYF. The CDR3 coding sequence is TGTGCCAGCAGCTTGTATCCGGGAGCGGCTGTGGAGACCCAGTACTTC. The chain uses TRBV5-6 and TRBJ2-5, with a possible D match to TRBD2 (6 bases). Trimming took 1 base from V and 5 from J, leaving 18 bases between them. The CDR3 spans 16 residues. The germline V gene has CDR1 SGHDT and CDR2 YYEEEE.